The rows below give T cell receptor beta chains drawn from one sample of a study of blood T cell repertoires in COVID-19. Data came from immunoSEQ multiplex PCR; TCRdb stores just in-frame clones and leaves some out. The sample has around 80,000 clones, 75% to 85% seen once. The sequencing input was peripheral blood. These receptors were taken from a woman in her 70s with acute or convalescent COVID-19. Both conserved end residues are part of each CDR3. Each record gives: V gene, clone size, J gene, D gene, CDR3 DNA, CDR3 protein. The D gene is left open where the match is weak. Size values are once, few and many counts, or a class for expanded clones, and some rows have none.

TRBV14	.	TRBJ1-2	.	TGTGCCAGCAGCCAAGATATGGGGGCGCGGGGCTACACCTTC	CASSQDMGARGYTF
TRBV5-1	.	TRBJ1-6	.	TGCGCCAGCAGAGGCCAGGCCAATAATTCACCCCTCCACTTT	CASRGQANNSPLHF
TRBV19	.	TRBJ1-1	TRBD1	TGTGCCAGTAGTCCTCCGGAGGGGGCAACTTTCTTT	CASSPPEGATFF
TRBV7-2	.	TRBJ2-5	.	TGTGCCAGCAGCCCCCAGCGTAGGGGTAGAAGTGAGACCCAGTACTTC	CASSPQRRGRSETQYF
TRBV5-1	.	TRBJ2-7	.	TGCGCCAGCAGCTTCGGGGTTCCCTACGAGCAGTACTTC	CASSFGVPYEQYF
TRBV27	.	TRBJ2-7	TRBD2	TGTGCCAGCAGTCTCAGGGAGGGGCCATCCGAGCAGTACTTC	CASSLREGPSEQYF
TRBV20-1	.	TRBJ1-1	.	TGCAGTGCTAGTAGAGGGTCGGGGGCTTTCTTT	CSASRGSGAFF
TRBV6-2/TRBV6-3	.	TRBJ1-3	.	TGTGCCAGCAGTTACGGCAGGTCCTCTGGAAACACCATATATTTT	CASSYGRSSGNTIYF
TRBV20-1	.	TRBJ1-4	.	TGCAGTGCCCCGTCTAATGAAAAACTGTTTTTT	CSAPSNEKLFF
TRBV19	.	TRBJ1-4	.	TGTGCCAGTAGTATAATGTCGCCGGCGGCTAATGAAAAACTGTTTTTT	CASSIMSPAANEKLFF
TRBV7-3	.	TRBJ2-2	TRBD2	TGTGCCAGCAGCCTCACGGGGGGGACCGGGGAGCTGTTTTTT	CASSLTGGTGELFF
TRBV7-2	.	TRBJ1-4	TRBD1	TGTGCCAGCAGCCAGGGACAGACTAATGAAAAACTGTTTTTT	CASSQGQTNEKLFF
TRBV28	.	TRBJ2-3	TRBD2	TGTGCCAGCAGTTTAAGACTAGCGGGGACAGATACGCAGTATTTT	CASSLRLAGTDTQYF
TRBV7-6	.	TRBJ1-1	TRBD1	TGTGCCAGCAGCTCAGGGTTAGGGGGCTGGAACACTGAAGCTTTCTTT	CASSSGLGGWNTEAFF
TRBV7-2	.	TRBJ2-2	.	TGTGCCAGCAGCTTAGGTTCAGATAACACCGGGGAGCTGTTTTTT	CASSLGSDNTGELFF
TRBV2	.	TRBJ2-3	TRBD1	TGTGCCAGCAGTGTACAGGGGGCATGGGATACGCAGTATTTT	CASSVQGAWDTQYF
TRBV29-1	.	TRBJ1-1	.	TGCAGCGCCCTTGACAGCCTGAACACTGAAGCTTTCTTT	CSALDSLNTEAFF
TRBV6-5	.	TRBJ1-2	TRBD1	TGTGCCAGCAGTAAGGACAGGGCGTATTATGGCTACACCTTC	CASSKDRAYYGYTF
TRBV2	.	TRBJ2-2	.	TGTGCCAGCAGCACGAACACCGGGGAGCTGTTTTTT	CASSTNTGELFF
TRBV24-1	.	TRBJ2-1	TRBD1	TGTGCCACCAGTGACCGCCGGGACAGGGGACGGTACAATGAGCAGTTCTTC	CATSDRRDRGRYNEQFF
TRBV18	.	TRBJ1-2	.	TGTGCCAGCTCACCAGGGGGCGATTATGGCTACACCTTC	CASSPGGDYGYTF
TRBV6-5	.	TRBJ2-1	.	TGTGCCAGCAGTTTTAACGGTGAGCAGTTCTTC	CASSFNGEQFF
TRBV6-5	.	TRBJ1-1	.	TGTGCCAGCAGTCCCGGGAGGGCTTACACTGAAGCTTTCTTT	CASSPGRAYTEAFF
TRBV11-3	.	TRBJ1-4	TRBD1	TGTGCCAGCAGCCCCCGAACGGGACAGGGACGTGAAAAACTGTTTTTT	CASSPRTGQGREKLFF
TRBV12-3/TRBV12-4	.	TRBJ2-7	.	TGTGCCAGCAGTCTGACATCAGTATACGAGCAGTACTTC	CASSLTSVYEQYF
TRBV29-1	.	TRBJ1-5	.	TGCAGCGCCAGGGATGCCGATCAGCCCCAGCATTTT	CSARDADQPQHF
TRBV6-1	few	TRBJ1-2	TRBD1	TGTGCCAGCAGTGATGCAGGACAGGGGTCGTCACTAGGTGGCTACACCTTC	CASSDAGQGSSLGGYTF
TRBV27	.	TRBJ1-5	.	TGTGCCAGCAAATACAGGGTGGGCAATCAGCCCCAGCATTTT	CASKYRVGNQPQHF
TRBV3-1/TRBV3-2	.	TRBJ1-2	TRBD1	TGTGCCAGCAGCCGACAGGGGGCAGTCAATGGCTACACCTTC	CASSRQGAVNGYTF
TRBV7-9	.	TRBJ1-2	.	TGTGCCAGCAGCTTAGAGCGCCAGACCCTGCAAGCGTTCGGCACCTTC	CASSLERQTLQAFGTF
TRBV5-1	once	TRBJ2-7	TRBD1	TGCGCCAGCAGCTCACAGGGGTTGGACTACGAGCAGTACTTC	CASSSQGLDYEQYF
TRBV2	.	TRBJ2-2	.	TGTGCCAGCAGCTCATTTGGGGGGACCGGGGAGCTGTTTTTT	CASSSFGGTGELFF
TRBV5-1	.	TRBJ2-3	TRBD2	TGCGCCAGCAGTGTGGCGGGCAGCGGGGGGACTAAGACCACAGATACGCAGTATTTT	CASSVAGSGGTKTTDTQYF
TRBV19	few	TRBJ1-4	.	TGTGCCAGTAGTATAGGGGTGGAGAATGAAAAACTGTTTTTT	CASSIGVENEKLFF
TRBV3-1/TRBV3-2	.	TRBJ2-7	TRBD2	TGTGCCAGCAGTCCTCTAGCGGGGGGGCTCGAGCAGTACTTC	CASSPLAGGLEQYF
TRBV10-2	.	TRBJ2-5	.	TGCGCCAGCAGTGGAGGGGGGGCCCGAGAGACCCAGTACTTC	CASSGGGARETQYF
TRBV27	.	TRBJ1-4	TRBD1	TGTGCCAGCAGCTCAGGGGGCGCGGGAGCTAATGAAAAACTGTTTTTT	CASSSGGAGANEKLFF
TRBV7-9	.	TRBJ1-2	.	TGTGCCAGCAGCACCGGGGGGACATACTATGGCTACACCTTC	CASSTGGTYYGYTF
TRBV19	.	TRBJ1-2	.	TGTGCCAGTAGTATGGAGGGGTTCTGGGGCTACACCTTC	CASSMEGFWGYTF
TRBV5-1	.	TRBJ2-5	.	TGCGCCAGCAGCTTTAGAGACAGTAGAGAGACCCAGTACTTC	CASSFRDSRETQYF
TRBV6-2/TRBV6-3	.	TRBJ1-1	.	TGTGCCAGCAGTTACTCTGCAGGGAGGGCTTTCTTT	CASSYSAGRAFF
TRBV6-2/TRBV6-3	few	TRBJ2-7	TRBD2	TGTGCCAGCGGTTTAGCGGGCCCCTACGAGCAGTACTTC	CASGLAGPYEQYF
TRBV24-1	.	TRBJ1-2	TRBD1	TGTGCCACCAGTGATTCACAGGGGGCGGCGGATGGCTACACCTTC	CATSDSQGAADGYTF
TRBV6-5	.	TRBJ2-1	.	TGTGCCAGCAGGAGGGCTGGTAACCATGAGCAGTTCTTC	CASRRAGNHEQFF
TRBV6-2/TRBV6-3	.	TRBJ1-5	TRBD1	TGTGCCAGCAGTCCGTCCCGGGACAGGGTGCCCCAGCATTTT	CASSPSRDRVPQHF
TRBV19	.	TRBJ1-1	.	TGTGCCAGTAGTATAGGAACCAGCGACACTGAAGCTTTCTTT	CASSIGTSDTEAFF
TRBV7-9	.	TRBJ1-1	.	TGTGCCAGCAACCCGACAGCTAGATGGACTGAAGCTTTCTTT	CASNPTARWTEAFF
TRBV9	few	TRBJ1-6	TRBD1	TGTGCCAGCAGCCCCAGGGGGGACAGCTCCTATAATTCACCCCTCCACTTT	CASSPRGDSSYNSPLHF
TRBV5-1	.	TRBJ2-7	.	TGCGCCAGCAGCCTGGGCCATGGGCTTATCTACGAGCAGTACTTC	CASSLGHGLIYEQYF
TRBV24-1	.	TRBJ2-7	.	TGTGCCACCAGTGGCCCCCCCGGGACTGTGGGTAGATACGAGCAGTACTTC	CATSGPPGTVGRYEQYF
TRBV7-7	.	TRBJ1-1	.	TGTGCCAGCAGCTTAGTAGCGGCTGGAACTGAAGCTTTCTTT	CASSLVAAGTEAFF
TRBV18	once	TRBJ2-7	.	TGTGCCAGCTCACCTTTGCAGGACTCCTACGAGCAGTACTTC	CASSPLQDSYEQYF
TRBV27	.	TRBJ2-7	.	TGTGCCAGCAGTTTAACGGGTAGGGGAAGCTCCTACGAGCAGTACTTC	CASSLTGRGSSYEQYF
TRBV5-1	.	TRBJ2-7	.	TGCGCCAGCAGCTTAAACAGGGATTCTCCTTCCTACGAGCAGTACTTC	CASSLNRDSPSYEQYF
TRBV7-9	.	TRBJ1-2	.	TGTGCCAGCAGCGCAGGCCAGATAGTAGAGTATGGCTACACCTTC	CASSAGQIVEYGYTF
TRBV2	.	TRBJ2-1	.	TGTGCCAGCAGTGGTCCTTGGACAGTAGGATTTGATGAGCAGTTCTTC	CASSGPWTVGFDEQFF
TRBV7-9	.	TRBJ2-3	TRBD2	TGTGCCAGCAGCTTAGCCCTGGGGGGGACAGATACGCAGTATTTT	CASSLALGGTDTQYF
TRBV5-4	few	TRBJ1-2	TRBD1	TGTGCCAGCAGCATACAGGGGGCGATGGGCTACACCTTC	CASSIQGAMGYTF
TRBV13	.	TRBJ2-1	TRBD1	TGTGCCAGCAGCTGGACAGGCCCGCAGGATGAGCAGTTCTTC	CASSWTGPQDEQFF